Reported below is one T cell receptor (beta chain). Its antigen is not yet known. No base qualities exist here, and no much larger clone lies one base off it. This entry belongs to a study of blood T cell repertoires in COVID-19 (dated by TCRdb to about 2020). Background on the whole study: The collaborator samples originated in the United States, Italy and Spain and spanned the acute and convalescent phases of COVID-19. The material from the prospective study consisted of cDNA or gDNA derived from T cells, B-cell-depleted T cells, or PBMCs. Subjects who had been exposed to COVID-19, were actively infected with it, or had recovered from it provided the deeply sampled blood TCRbeta repertoires that made up the dataset. The repertoires were made available in a free public database intended to serve as a resource for research on the immune response to SARS-CoV-2. The samples were drawn from the first 160 participants of the ongoing ImmuneRACE study and from under 1,500 subjects provided by 6 global collaborators. A de-identified subject ID, COVID-19 status, age in years and sex were almost always included in the sample metadata. HLA class I and class II types, where available, came from metadata supplied by the sample provider rather than from assay-based typing. General study outcomes and caveats: The amount of clinical and demographic metadata varied by source and participant and was provided uncurated.

Inclusive of the bounding cysteine and phenylalanine, the CDR3 is 15 residues long. Only the CDR3 portion is preserved as DNA: 45 bases, with reading frame beginning at the first base. Reading the germline V gene gives CDR1 SGHVS and CDR2 FQNEAQ. The junction carries 24 bases between V and J, which are trimmed by 5 bases and 13 bases respectively. TCRbeta CDR3 regions were amplified from genomic DNA using the immunoSEQ Assay, a bias-controlled multiplex PCR. The original methods were these. The number of nucleated cells in each sample was estimated by amplification of reference gene primers within the assay. To quantify the absolute abundance of each unique TCRbeta CDR3 rearrangement, sequence reads were collapsed and filtered. Productive Simpson clonality was computed per sample as the square root of Simpson's diversity index over productive rearrangements. This immuneACCESS table, as held by TCRdb, lists in-frame sequences with V and J called but not all clones. Of the missing ones, under half trace to an unresolved V gene in checked studies; the others have no known cause. The DNA was the basis for D and trimming; V, J and clone size are from that table. In this sample the table shows a few hundred thousand clones, about four fifths of which occur a single time. The ten largest clonotypes hold approximately 5% of the sample.

In the prospective study, participants were about 18 to 89 years old, resided in 25 or so geographic areas of the United States, and were enrolled through a virtual design. Cohort assignment in the prospective study relied on participant-reported clinical history from a screening survey and a study questionnaire. Recovered participants in ImmuneRACE Cohort 3 were defined by two consecutive negative NP/OP PCR tests, clearance by a healthcare professional, or resolution of symptoms. In the prospective study, whole blood, serum and a nasopharyngeal or oropharyngeal swab were collected from each participant by mobile phlebotomists. Participants in the prospective study had the option to provide additional blood draws and questionnaires over an approximately 2-month period. Before DNA extraction, prospective study blood samples were shipped either frozen or at room temperature.

The sequenced sample was PBMCs or T cells enriched from blood (not recorded which). Rearrangement joined TRBV7-8 to TRBJ1-5; perhaps TRBD1 is the D gene, with 6 bases matching. This sequence was found in a woman aged 50 to 65 who had recovered from COVID-19. The bases are TGTGCCAGCAGCGCCGAAAGGGGGACGGCGAAGAGTCAGCATTTT. This encodes CASSAERGTAKSQHF.